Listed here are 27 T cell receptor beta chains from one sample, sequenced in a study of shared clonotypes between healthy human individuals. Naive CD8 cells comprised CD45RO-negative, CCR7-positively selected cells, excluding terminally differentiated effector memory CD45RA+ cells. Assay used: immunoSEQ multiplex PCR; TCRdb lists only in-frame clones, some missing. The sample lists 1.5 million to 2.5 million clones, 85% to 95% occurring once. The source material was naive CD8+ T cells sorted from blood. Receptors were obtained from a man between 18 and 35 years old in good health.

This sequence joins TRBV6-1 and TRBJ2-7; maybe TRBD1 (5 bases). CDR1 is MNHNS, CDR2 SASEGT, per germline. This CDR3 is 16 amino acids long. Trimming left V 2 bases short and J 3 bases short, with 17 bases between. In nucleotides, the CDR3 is TGTGCCAGCAGTGAACTGCGACAGCCCCACGTCTACGAGCAGTACTTC. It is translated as CASSELRQPHVYEQYF.

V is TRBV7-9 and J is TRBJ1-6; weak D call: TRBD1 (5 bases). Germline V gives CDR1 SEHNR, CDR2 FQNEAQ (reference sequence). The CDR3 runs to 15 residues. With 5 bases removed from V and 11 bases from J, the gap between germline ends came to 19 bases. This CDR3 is CASSALLGDGTPLHF. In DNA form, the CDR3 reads TGTGCCAGCAGCGCCCTCCTGGGGGACGGGACACCCCTCCACTTT.

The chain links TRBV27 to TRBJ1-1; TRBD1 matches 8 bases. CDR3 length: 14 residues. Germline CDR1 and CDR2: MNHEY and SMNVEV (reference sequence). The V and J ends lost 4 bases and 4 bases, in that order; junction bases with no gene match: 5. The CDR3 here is CASSSYRGGTEAFF. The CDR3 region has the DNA TGTGCCAGCAGTTCCTACAGGGGGGGCACTGAAGCTTTCTTT.

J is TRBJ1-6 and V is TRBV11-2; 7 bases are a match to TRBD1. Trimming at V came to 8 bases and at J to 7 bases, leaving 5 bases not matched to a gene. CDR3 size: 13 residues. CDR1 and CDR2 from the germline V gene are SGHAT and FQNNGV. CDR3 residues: CASSGTANSPLHF. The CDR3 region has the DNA TGTGCCAGCTCCGGGACAGCGAATTCACCCCTCCACTTT. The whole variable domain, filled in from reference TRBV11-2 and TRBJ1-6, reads EAGVAQSPRYKIIEKRQSVAFWCNPISGHATLYWYQQILGQGPKLLIQFQNNGVVDDSQLPKDRFSAERLKGVDSTLKIQPAKLEDSAVYLCASSGTANSPLHFGNGTRLTVT.

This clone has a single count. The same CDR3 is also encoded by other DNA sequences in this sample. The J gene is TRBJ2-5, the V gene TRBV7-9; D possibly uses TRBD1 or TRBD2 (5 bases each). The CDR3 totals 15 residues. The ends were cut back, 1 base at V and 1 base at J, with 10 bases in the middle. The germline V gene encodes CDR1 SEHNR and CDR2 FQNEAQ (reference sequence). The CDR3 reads CASSLVGVGQETQYF. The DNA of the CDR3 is TGTGCCAGCAGCTTAGTGGGGGTGGGCCAAGAGACCCAGTACTTC.

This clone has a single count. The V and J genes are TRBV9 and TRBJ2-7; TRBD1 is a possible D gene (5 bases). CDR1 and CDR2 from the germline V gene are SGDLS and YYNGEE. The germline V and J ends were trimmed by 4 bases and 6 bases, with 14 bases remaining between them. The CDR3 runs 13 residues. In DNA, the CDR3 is TGTGCCAGCAGCCCAACTTGGCAGGGCGAGCAGTACTTC. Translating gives CASSPTWQGEQYF. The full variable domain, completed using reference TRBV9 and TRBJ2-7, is DSGVTQTPKHLITATGQRVTLRCSPRSGDLSVYWYQQSLDQGLQFLIQYYNGEERAKGNILERFSAQQFPDLHSELNLSSLELGDSALYFCASSPTWQGEQYFGPGTRLTVT.

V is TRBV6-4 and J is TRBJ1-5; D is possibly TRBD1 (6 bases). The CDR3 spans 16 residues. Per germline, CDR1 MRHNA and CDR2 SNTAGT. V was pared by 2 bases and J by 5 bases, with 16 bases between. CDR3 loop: CASSDRGGPNHQPQHF. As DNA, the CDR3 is TGTGCCAGCAGTGACAGGGGGGGGCCCAATCATCAGCCCCAGCATTTT.

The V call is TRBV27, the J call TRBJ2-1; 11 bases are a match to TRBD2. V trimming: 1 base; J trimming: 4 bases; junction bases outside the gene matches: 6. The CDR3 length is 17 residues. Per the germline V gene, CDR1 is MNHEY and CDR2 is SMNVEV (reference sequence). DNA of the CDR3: TGTGCCAGCAGTTTATTGCCCATAGCGGGAGGGTACAATGAGCAGTTCTTC. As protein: CASSLLPIAGGYNEQFF.

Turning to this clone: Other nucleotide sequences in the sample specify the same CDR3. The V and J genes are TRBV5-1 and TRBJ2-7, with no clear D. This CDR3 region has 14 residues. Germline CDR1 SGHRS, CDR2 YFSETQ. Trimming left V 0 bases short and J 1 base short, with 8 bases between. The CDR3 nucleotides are TGCGCCAGCAGCTTGGCCGGCGGTTCCTACGAGCAGTACTTC. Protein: CASSLAGGSYEQYF. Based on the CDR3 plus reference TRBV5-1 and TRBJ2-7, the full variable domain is KAGVTQTPRYLIKTRGQQVTLSCSPISGHRSVSWYQQTPGQGLQFLFEYFSETQRNKGNFPGRFSGRQFSNSRSEMNVSTLELGDSALYLCASSLAGGSYEQYFGPGTRLTVT.

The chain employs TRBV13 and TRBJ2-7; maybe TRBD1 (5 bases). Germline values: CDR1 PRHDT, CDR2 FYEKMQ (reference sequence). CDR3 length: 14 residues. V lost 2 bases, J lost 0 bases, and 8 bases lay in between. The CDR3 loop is CASSLKGISYEQYF. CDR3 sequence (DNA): TGTGCCAGCAGCTTAAAGGGGATCTCCTACGAGCAGTACTTC.

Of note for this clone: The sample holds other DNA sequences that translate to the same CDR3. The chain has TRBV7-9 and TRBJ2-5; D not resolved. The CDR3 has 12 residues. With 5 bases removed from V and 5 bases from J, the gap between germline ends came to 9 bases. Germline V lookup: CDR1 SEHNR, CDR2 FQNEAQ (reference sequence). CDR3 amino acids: CASSLVGETQYF. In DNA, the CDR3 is TGTGCCAGCAGCCTAGTGGGTGAGACCCAGTACTTC.

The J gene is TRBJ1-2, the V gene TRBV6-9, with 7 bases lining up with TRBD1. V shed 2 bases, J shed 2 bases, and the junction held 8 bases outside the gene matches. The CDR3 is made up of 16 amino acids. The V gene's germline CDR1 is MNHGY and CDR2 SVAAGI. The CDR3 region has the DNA TGTGCCAGCAGTTATGCCAGGGGGGAGATGAACTATGGCTACACCTTC. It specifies CASSYARGEMNYGYTF.

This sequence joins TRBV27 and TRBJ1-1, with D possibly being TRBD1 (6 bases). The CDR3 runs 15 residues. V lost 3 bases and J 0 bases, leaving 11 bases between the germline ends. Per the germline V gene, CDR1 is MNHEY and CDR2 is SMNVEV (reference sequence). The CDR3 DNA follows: TGTGCCAGCAGTTTTACAGGGCCCATGAACACTGAAGCTTTCTTT. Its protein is CASSFTGPMNTEAFF.

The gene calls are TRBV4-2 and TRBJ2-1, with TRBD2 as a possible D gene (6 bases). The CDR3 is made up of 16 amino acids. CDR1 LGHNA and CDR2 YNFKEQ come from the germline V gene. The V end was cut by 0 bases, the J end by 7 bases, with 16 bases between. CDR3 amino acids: CASSQEEGLLGNEQFF. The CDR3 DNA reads TGTGCCAGCAGCCAAGAGGAGGGACTCCTTGGGAATGAGCAGTTCTTC.

The CDR3 sequence: CASSSSTGGKDGYTF. The CDR3 DNA reads as TGTGCCAGCAGCTCGTCGACAGGGGGCAAGGATGGCTACACCTTC. The chain has TRBV7-9 and TRBJ1-2; 10 positions match TRBD1. This CDR3 region has 15 residues. The germline CDR1 and CDR2 sequences are SEHNR and FQNEAQ (reference sequence). Trimming removed 4 bases from V and 6 bases from J; junction bases left unmatched: 8.

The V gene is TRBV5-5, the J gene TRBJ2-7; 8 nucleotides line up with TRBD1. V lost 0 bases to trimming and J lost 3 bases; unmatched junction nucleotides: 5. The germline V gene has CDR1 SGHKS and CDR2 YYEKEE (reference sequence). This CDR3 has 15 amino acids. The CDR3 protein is CASSLDVTGDYEQYF. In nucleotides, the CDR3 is TGTGCCAGCAGCTTGGATGTGACAGGGGACTACGAGCAGTACTTC.

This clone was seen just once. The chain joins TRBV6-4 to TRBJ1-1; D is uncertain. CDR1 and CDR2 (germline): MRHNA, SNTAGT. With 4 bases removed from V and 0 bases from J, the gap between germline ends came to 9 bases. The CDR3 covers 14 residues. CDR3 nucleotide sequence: TGTGCCAGCAGTGTAAGACCGATGAACACTGAAGCTTTCTTT. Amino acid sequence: CASSVRPMNTEAFF.

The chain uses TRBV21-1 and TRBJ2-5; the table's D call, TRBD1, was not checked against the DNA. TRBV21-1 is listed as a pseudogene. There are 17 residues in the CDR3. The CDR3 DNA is TGTGCCAGCACCCCCCTAAGGAACAGGGGGCGGCAAGAGACCCAGTACTTC. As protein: CASTPLRNRGRQETQYF.

The CDR3 loop is CASSYSLGEGRNEQFF. The CDR3 nucleotides are TGTGCCAGCAGTTACTCGTTGGGGGAGGGCCGGAATGAGCAGTTCTTC. The V and J genes are TRBV6-5 and TRBJ2-1, with 7 nucleotides matching TRBD2. Germline CDR1 and CDR2: MNHEY and SVGAGI. After removal of 0 bases from V and 7 bases from J, the junction contained 9 bases not matched to a gene. The CDR3 spans 16 residues.

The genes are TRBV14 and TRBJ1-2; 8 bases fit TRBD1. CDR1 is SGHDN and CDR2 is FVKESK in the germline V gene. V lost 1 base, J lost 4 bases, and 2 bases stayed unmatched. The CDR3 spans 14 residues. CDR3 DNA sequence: TGTGCCAGCAGCCAAGCAGGGGGCGGCTATGGCTACACCTTC. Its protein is CASSQAGGGYGYTF.

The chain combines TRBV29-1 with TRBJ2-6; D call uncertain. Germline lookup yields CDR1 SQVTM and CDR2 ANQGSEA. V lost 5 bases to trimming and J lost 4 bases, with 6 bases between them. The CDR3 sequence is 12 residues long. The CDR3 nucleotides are TGCAGCGTTATGAGGGGGGCCAACGTCCTGACTTTC. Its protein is CSVMRGANVLTF. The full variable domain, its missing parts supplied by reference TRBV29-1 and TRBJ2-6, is SAVISQKPSRDICQRGTSLTIQCQVDSQVTMMFWYRQQPGQSLTLIATANQGSEATYESGFVIDKFPISRPNLTFSTLTVSNMSPEDSSIYLCSVMRGANVLTFGAGSRLTVL.

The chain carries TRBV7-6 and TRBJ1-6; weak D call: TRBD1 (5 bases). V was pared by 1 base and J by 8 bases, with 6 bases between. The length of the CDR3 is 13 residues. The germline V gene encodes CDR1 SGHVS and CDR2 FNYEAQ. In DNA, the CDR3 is TGTGCCAGCAGCTTAGTAGGGGATTCACCCCTCCACTTT. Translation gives CASSLVGDSPLHF.

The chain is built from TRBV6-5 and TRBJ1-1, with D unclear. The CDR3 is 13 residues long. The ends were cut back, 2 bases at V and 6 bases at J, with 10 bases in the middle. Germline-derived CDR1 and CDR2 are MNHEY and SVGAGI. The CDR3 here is CASSYVQVSEAFF. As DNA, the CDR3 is TGTGCCAGCAGTTACGTTCAGGTATCTGAAGCTTTCTTT.

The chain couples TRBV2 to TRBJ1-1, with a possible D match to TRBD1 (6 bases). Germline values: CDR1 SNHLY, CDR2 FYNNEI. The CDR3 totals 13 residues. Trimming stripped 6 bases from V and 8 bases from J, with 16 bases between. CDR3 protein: CASSGDRTVEAFF. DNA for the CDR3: TGTGCCAGCAGCGGCGACAGGACGGTCGAAGCTTTCTTT.

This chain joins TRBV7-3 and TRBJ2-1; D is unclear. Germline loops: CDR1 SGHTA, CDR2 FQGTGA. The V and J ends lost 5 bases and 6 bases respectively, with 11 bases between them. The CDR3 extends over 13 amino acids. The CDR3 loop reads CASSRDTPNEQFF. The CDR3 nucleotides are TGTGCCAGCAGCCGCGACACACCCAATGAGCAGTTCTTC.

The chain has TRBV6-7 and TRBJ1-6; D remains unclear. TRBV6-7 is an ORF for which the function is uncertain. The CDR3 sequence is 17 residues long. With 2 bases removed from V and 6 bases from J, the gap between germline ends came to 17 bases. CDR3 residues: CASSYALLEGPNSPLHF. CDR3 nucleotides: TGTGCCAGCAGTTACGCTTTATTGGAGGGCCCTAATTCACCCCTCCACTTT.

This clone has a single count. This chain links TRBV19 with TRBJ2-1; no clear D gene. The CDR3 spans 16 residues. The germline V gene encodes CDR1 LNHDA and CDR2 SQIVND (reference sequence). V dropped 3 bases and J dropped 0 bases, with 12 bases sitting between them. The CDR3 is CASSIGAVSSYNEQFF. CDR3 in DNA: TGTGCCAGTAGTATCGGCGCCGTGAGCTCCTACAATGAGCAGTTCTTC.